This is a list of T cell receptor beta chains from one sample in a study of T-cell memory formation after mild COVID-19. TCRdb reprocessed the 5' RACE reads with MiXCR, giving one entry per CDR3 protein. This table holds 200,000 to 250,000 distinct CDR3 sequences, 15% found once. The sample was PBMCs or a T cell subset sorted from them (not recorded which). The receptors come from an adult woman who had mild COVID-19 (a few samples of this study predate the infection). Cell type and time point are not known. CDR3s leave out the opening cysteine and the closing phenylalanine or tryptophan. Fields, in order: J gene, V gene, clone size, CDR3 protein. A row's size may be missing; if present it is once, few, many or a size class.

J gene: TRBJ2-1; V gene: TRBV20-1; clone size: NA; CDR3 protein: SASFGGAGNEQF
J gene: TRBJ1-2; V gene: TRBV4-1; clone size: few; CDR3 protein: ASSQEAGGLGYT
J gene: TRBJ2-4; V gene: TRBV11-2; clone size: many; CDR3 protein: ASSLESKNIQY
J gene: TRBJ2-7; V gene: TRBV6-6; clone size: NA; CDR3 protein: ASRQGSGSYEQY
J gene: TRBJ2-7; V gene: TRBV7-9; clone size: NA; CDR3 protein: ASSLEYYEQY
J gene: TRBJ2-3; V gene: TRBV7-9; clone size: few; CDR3 protein: ASSFPGSDTQY
J gene: TRBJ2-1; V gene: TRBV12-3/TRBV12-4; clone size: few; CDR3 protein: ASSPSRTGGMNEQF
J gene: TRBJ2-5; V gene: TRBV6-1; clone size: NA; CDR3 protein: ASIQGLAGVWETQY
J gene: TRBJ1-1; V gene: TRBV30; clone size: NA; CDR3 protein: AWSLGTRNTEAF
J gene: TRBJ1-5; V gene: TRBV7-8; clone size: NA; CDR3 protein: ASSLLVGTGSGNQPQH
J gene: TRBJ1-4; V gene: TRBV6-5; clone size: NA; CDR3 protein: ASSGQGANEKLF
J gene: TRBJ1-1; V gene: TRBV5-1; clone size: few; CDR3 protein: ASSGPGTQPF
J gene: TRBJ2-1; V gene: TRBV7-3; clone size: many; CDR3 protein: ASSPGSSGGPDEQF
J gene: TRBJ2-2; V gene: TRBV12-3/TRBV12-4; clone size: NA; CDR3 protein: ASSFGWGGTNTGELF
J gene: TRBJ1-1; V gene: TRBV12-3/TRBV12-4; clone size: NA; CDR3 protein: ASSLTRGARAEAF
J gene: TRBJ2-7; V gene: TRBV12-3/TRBV12-4; clone size: NA; CDR3 protein: ATGLAVYSYEQY
J gene: TRBJ2-2; V gene: TRBV5-4; clone size: few; CDR3 protein: ASSLGPLVSTGELF
J gene: TRBJ1-5; V gene: TRBV12-3/TRBV12-4; clone size: few; CDR3 protein: ASTTTRQGSNQPQH
J gene: TRBJ1-5; V gene: TRBV24-1; clone size: NA; CDR3 protein: ATSDPGTSQPQH
J gene: TRBJ2-5; V gene: TRBV5-5; clone size: NA; CDR3 protein: ASSAEEETQY
J gene: TRBJ2-1; V gene: TRBV15; clone size: many; CDR3 protein: ATSEQGNEQF
J gene: TRBJ1-5; V gene: TRBV24-1; clone size: NA; CDR3 protein: ATSDSGLYSNQPQH
J gene: TRBJ2-7; V gene: TRBV4-1; clone size: NA; CDR3 protein: ASSQGVAVNSYEQY
J gene: TRBJ2-4; V gene: TRBV12-3/TRBV12-4; clone size: NA; CDR3 protein: ASSLGGTLAKNIQY
J gene: TRBJ2-3; V gene: TRBV4-1; clone size: few; CDR3 protein: ASSRSSASTDTQY
J gene: TRBJ1-1; V gene: TRBV2; clone size: few; CDR3 protein: ASPPAALMNTEAF
J gene: TRBJ1-2; V gene: TRBV6-6; clone size: many; CDR3 protein: ASSSSRAVGGYT
J gene: TRBJ2-1; V gene: TRBV5-1; clone size: many; CDR3 protein: ASSLELAGVGYNEQF
J gene: TRBJ2-5; V gene: TRBV7-6; clone size: few; CDR3 protein: ASSYLKTTSVQETQY
J gene: TRBJ2-7; V gene: TRBV19; clone size: few; CDR3 protein: ASSSTDGYEQY
J gene: TRBJ2-1; V gene: TRBV29-1; clone size: NA; CDR3 protein: SVLTQGGNEQF
J gene: TRBJ2-2; V gene: TRBV27; clone size: NA; CDR3 protein: ASSLSGTTSTGELF
J gene: TRBJ1-6; V gene: TRBV12-3/TRBV12-4; clone size: NA; CDR3 protein: ASSRAGANSPLH
J gene: TRBJ1-5; V gene: TRBV4-1; clone size: few; CDR3 protein: ASSSDLTERAQH